The entry below gives a single T cell receptor (beta chain) sequence along with its context. The target antigen is unknown. The sample originates from a study of OX40 agonist ivuxolimab in advanced cancers. Only in-frame clones appear in the TCRdb table, and some are missing; sequencing was by immunoSEQ multiplex PCR. The sample has about 46,000 clones; just over 85% are singletons. Overall study findings and caveats: CD4+ and CD8+ blood T cells expanded clonally by week 6 at 0.1 to 3.0 mg/kg.

Germline V gene sequence: CDR1 LGHNA, CDR2 YSLEER. J was trimmed by 2 bases and V by 1 base; bases with no gene match: 2. The CDR3 consists of 17 residues. The origin of this receptor is an adult with an advanced solid tumor such as melanoma, head and neck, liver or kidney cancer. J is TRBJ2-3 and V is TRBV4-3; 14 bases align to TRBD2. Sample: CD4+ or CD8+ T cells sorted from blood, taken in a trial of the OX40 agonist ivuxolimab. CDR3 amino acids: CASSQVGLAGATDTQYF. CDR3 sequence (DNA): TGCGCCAGCAGCCAAGTGGGACTAGCGGGGGCCACAGATACGCAGTATTTT.